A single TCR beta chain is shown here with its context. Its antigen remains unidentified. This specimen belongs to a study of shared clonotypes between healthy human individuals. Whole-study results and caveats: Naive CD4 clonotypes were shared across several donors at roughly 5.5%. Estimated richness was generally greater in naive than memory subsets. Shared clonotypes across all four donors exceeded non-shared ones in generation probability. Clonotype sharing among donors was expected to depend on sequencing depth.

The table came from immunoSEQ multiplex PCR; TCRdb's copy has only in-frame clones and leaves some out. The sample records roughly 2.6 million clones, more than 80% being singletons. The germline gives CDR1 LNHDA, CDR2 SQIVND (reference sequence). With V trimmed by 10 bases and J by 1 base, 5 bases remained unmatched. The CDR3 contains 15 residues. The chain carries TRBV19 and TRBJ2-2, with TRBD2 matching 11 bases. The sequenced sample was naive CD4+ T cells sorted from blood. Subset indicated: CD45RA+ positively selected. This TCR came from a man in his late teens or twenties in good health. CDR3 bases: TGTGCCACCATGACTAGCGGGGAGAACACCGGGGAGCTGTTTTTT. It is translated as CATMTSGENTGELFF.